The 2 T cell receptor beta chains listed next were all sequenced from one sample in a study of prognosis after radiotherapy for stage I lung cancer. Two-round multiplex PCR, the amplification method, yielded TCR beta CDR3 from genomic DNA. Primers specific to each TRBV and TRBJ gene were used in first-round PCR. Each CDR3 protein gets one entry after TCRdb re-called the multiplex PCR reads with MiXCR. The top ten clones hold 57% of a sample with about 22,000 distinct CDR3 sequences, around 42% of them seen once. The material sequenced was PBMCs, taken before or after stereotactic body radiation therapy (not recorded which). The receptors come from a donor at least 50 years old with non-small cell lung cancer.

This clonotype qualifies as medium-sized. CDR3: CASSLDRSYEQYF. The CDR3 DNA follows: TGTGCCAGCAGTTTAGACAGGAGTTACGAGCAGTACTTC. J is TRBJ2-7 and V is TRBV27, with a possible D match to TRBD1 (6 bases). CDR1 and CDR2 (germline): MNHEY, SMNVEV (reference sequence). V dropped 2 bases and J dropped 4 bases, with 9 bases sitting between them. There are 13 residues in the CDR3.

The CDR3 nucleotides are TGCGCCAGCAGTGCGGTACTAGCGGGAGGGGTAGATACGCAGTATTTT. Encoded protein: CASSAVLAGGVDTQYF. This sequence joins TRBV5-1 and TRBJ2-3; TRBD2 aligns across 13 bases. The CDR3 totals 16 residues. J was trimmed by 5 bases and V by 5 bases; bases with no gene match: 8. Germline assignment: CDR1 SGHRS and CDR2 YFSETQ.